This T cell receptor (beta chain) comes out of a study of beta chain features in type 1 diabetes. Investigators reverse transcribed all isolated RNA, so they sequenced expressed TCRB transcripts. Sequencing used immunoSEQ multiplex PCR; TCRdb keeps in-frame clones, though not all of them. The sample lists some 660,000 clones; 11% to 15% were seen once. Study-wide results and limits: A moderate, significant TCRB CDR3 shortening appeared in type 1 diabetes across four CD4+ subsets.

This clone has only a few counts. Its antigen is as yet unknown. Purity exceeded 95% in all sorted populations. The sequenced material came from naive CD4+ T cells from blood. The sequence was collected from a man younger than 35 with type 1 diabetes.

The CDR3 DNA is TGTGCCAGCAGCTCGGGACTAGCGGGGGTAGAGACCCAGTACTTC. It yields the protein CASSSGLAGVETQYF. This chain joins TRBV7-2 and TRBJ2-5, with 14 positions matching TRBD2. The germline V gene has CDR1 SGHTA and CDR2 FQGNSA. CDR3 length: 15 residues. After removal of 4 bases from V and 4 bases from J, the junction contained 2 bases not matched to a gene.